Below, 3 T cell receptor beta chains from the same sample are listed, as sequenced in a study of T cell repertoires in cytomegalovirus infection. TCRdb ran MiXCR on the reads and lists one entry per CDR3 protein. The data hold approximately 750,000 distinct CDR3 sequences, with less than 40% observed a single time. The sample taken for sequencing was PBMCs. These receptors were collected from a human donor in good health (CMV status not recorded). Some clones in this sample may be carry-over from other donors' samples.

This clonotype was detected only a few times. The chain carries TRBV7-2 and TRBJ1-6; the match to TRBD1 covers 10 bases. Germline loops: CDR1 SGHTA, CDR2 FQGNSA. The V segment lost 1 base and the J segment 10 bases; nucleotides outside the gene matches: 4. This CDR3 has 15 residues. CDR3 DNA: TGTGCCAGCAGCTTAGACCGGGACAGGGGATCACCCCTCCACTTT. Translating gives CASSLDRDRGSPLHF.

Only a few counts were recorded for this clonotype. This sequence joins TRBV28 and TRBJ2-1, with TRBD1 matching over 8 bases. This CDR3 is 16 amino acids long. The germline V gene encodes CDR1 MDHEN and CDR2 SYDVKM. Trimming removed 5 bases from V and 5 bases from J; junction bases left unmatched: 11. CDR3 loop: CASSRPGGAKNNEQFF. CDR3 DNA sequence: TGTGCCAGCAGTCGCCCAGGGGGCGCGAAAAACAATGAGCAGTTCTTC.

The DNA for the CDR3 is TGTGCCAGCAGCTTAGGGGTAGGCGGGGCCAACGTCCTGACTTTC. Protein: CASSLGVGGANVLTF. The gene calls are TRBV11-3 and TRBJ2-6, with D uncertain. Germline values: CDR1 SGHNT, CDR2 YENEEA. This CDR3 is built from 15 residues. V was pared by 1 base and J by 4 bases, with 8 bases between.